These 8 T cell receptor beta chains share one sample of origin, sequenced in a study of blood T cells in healthy people across ages. A sample-barcoded 5' primer and a J-beta primer mix were used in a second PCR of roughly 7 to 11 cycles. MiXCR was run by TCRdb on the 5' RACE reads, yielding one entry per CDR3 protein. The sample records 650,000 to 950,000 distinct CDR3 sequences, around two fifths being singletons. The sequenced material came from blood. These receptors came from a man aged 55 to 70 in good health.

J is TRBJ1-1 and V is TRBV9, with D hard to call. Germline lookup yields CDR1 SGDLS and CDR2 YYNGEE. The CDR3 totals 16 residues. Trimming took 0 bases from V and 3 from J, leaving 15 bases between them. The CDR3 loop is CASSVGRVAQDTEAFF. DNA for the CDR3: TGTGCCAGCAGCGTAGGTAGGGTAGCTCAGGACACTGAAGCTTTCTTT.

This chain uses TRBV6-2 or TRBV6-3 with TRBJ2-7, with 8 bases lining up with TRBD2. The V segment lost 5 bases and the J segment 0 bases; nucleotides outside the gene matches: 3. CDR3 size: 14 residues. From germline, CDR1 is MNHEY and CDR2 SVGEGT. This CDR3 is CASSDGGASYEQYF. CDR3 coding DNA: TGTGCCAGCAGTGACGGGGGGGCCTCCTACGAGCAGTACTTC.

The V call is TRBV7-9, the J call TRBJ2-1; 8 bases map to TRBD1. The CDR3 runs to 17 residues. CDR1 is SEHNR, CDR2 FQNEAQ, per germline (reference sequence). V was pared by 4 bases and J by 0 bases, with 8 bases of the junction left unmatched. The CDR3 sequence: CASSSTGAKSSYNEQFF. In nucleotides, the CDR3 is TGTGCCAGCAGCTCGACAGGGGCGAAGAGCTCCTACAATGAGCAGTTCTTC.

V usage is TRBV10-2 and J usage is TRBJ2-3; the D gene is possibly TRBD2 (5 bases). V was trimmed by 2 bases and J by 4 bases, leaving 7 bases between them. The germline CDR1 and CDR2 sequences are WSHSY and SAAADI. The CDR3 is 13 residues long. CDR3 region: CASSEASPDTQYF. CDR3 in DNA: TGCGCCAGCAGTGAGGCTAGCCCAGATACGCAGTATTTT.

This clonotype has ten or more counts. V usage is TRBV20-1 and J usage is TRBJ2-5; D is perhaps TRBD2 (6 bases). Germline V gene lookup returns CDR1 DFQATT and CDR2 SNEGSKA (reference sequence). The CDR3 has 13 amino acids. Trimming left V 1 base short and J 2 bases short, with 8 bases between. The CDR3 reads CSARVGGQETQYF. The CDR3 bases are TGCAGTGCTAGAGTTGGGGGGCAAGAGACCCAGTACTTC.

The J gene is TRBJ1-1, the V gene TRBV28; TRBD1 matches 9 bases. CDR1 is MDHEN, CDR2 SYDVKM, per germline. Unmatched junction bases numbered 16, after V lost 8 bases and J lost 6 bases. This CDR3 is built from 16 residues. In DNA form, the CDR3 reads TGTGCCAGCTCTAGCTTGGGGACAGGGTGGTTTTCTGAAGCTTTCTTT. This sequence encodes CASSSLGTGWFSEAFF.

Here the CDR3 reads CASSVGTEPIEETQYF. The CDR3 bases are TGTGCCAGCAGCGTGGGGACTGAGCCGATTGAGGAGACCCAGTACTTC. V gene TRBV9 combines with J gene TRBJ2-5; a weak D match, TRBD2 (6 bases). The CDR3 spans 16 residues. V dropped 2 bases and J dropped 5 bases, with 19 bases sitting between them. The germline CDR1 and CDR2 sequences are SGDLS and YYNGEE.

The count of this clonotype is one. The chain has TRBV12-5 and TRBJ2-3; TRBD2 aligns across 10 bases. From germline, CDR1 is LGHNT and CDR2 FRNRAP. The junction had 12 bases not matched to a gene; V was cut back by 6 bases and J by 0 bases. The CDR3 contains 18 residues. As DNA, the CDR3 is TGTGCTAGTGGCCCCGGCAGCGGGGGGGCTCAGAGCACAGATACGCAGTATTTT. The encoded protein is CASGPGSGGAQSTDTQYF.